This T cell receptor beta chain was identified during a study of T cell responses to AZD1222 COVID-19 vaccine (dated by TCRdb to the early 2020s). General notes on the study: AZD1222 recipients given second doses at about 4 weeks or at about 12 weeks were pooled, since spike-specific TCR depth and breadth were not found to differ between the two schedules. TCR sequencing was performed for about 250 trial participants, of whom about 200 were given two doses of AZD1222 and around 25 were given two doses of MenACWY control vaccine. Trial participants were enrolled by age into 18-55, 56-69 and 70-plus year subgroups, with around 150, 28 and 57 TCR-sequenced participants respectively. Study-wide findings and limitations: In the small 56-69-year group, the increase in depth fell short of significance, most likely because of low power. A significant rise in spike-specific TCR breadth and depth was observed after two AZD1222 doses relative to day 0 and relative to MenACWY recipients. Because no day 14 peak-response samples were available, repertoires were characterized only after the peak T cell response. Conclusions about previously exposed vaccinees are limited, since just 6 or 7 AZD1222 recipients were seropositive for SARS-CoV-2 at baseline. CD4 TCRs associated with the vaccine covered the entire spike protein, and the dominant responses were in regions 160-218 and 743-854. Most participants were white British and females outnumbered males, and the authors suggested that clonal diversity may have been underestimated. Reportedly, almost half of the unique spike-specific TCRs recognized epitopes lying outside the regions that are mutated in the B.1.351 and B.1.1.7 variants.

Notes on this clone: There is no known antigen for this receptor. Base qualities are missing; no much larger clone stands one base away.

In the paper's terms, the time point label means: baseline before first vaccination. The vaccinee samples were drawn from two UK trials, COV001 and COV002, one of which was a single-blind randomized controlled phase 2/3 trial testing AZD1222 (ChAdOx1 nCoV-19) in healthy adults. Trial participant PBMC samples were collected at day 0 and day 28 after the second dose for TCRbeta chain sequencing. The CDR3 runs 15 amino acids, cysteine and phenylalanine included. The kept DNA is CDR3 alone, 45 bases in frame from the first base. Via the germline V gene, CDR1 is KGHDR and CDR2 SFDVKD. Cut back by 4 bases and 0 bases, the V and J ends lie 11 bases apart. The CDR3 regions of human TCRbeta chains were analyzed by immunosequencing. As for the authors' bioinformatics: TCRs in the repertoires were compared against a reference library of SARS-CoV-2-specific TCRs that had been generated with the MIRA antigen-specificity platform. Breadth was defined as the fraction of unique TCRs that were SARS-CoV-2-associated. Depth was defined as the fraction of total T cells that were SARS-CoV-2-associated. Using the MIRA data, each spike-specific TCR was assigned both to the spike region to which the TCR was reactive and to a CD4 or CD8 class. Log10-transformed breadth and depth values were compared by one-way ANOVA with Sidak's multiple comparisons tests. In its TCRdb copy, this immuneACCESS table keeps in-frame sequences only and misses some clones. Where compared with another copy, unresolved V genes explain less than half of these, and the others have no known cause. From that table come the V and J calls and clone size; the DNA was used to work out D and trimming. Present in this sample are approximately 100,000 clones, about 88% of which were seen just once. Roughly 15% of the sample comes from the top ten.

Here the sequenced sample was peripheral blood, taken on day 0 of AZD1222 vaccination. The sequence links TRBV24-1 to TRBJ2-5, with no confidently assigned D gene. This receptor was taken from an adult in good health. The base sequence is TGTGCCACCAGTGACCCCGGACGGTACCAAGAGACCCAGTACTTC. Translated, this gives CATSDPGRYQETQYF.